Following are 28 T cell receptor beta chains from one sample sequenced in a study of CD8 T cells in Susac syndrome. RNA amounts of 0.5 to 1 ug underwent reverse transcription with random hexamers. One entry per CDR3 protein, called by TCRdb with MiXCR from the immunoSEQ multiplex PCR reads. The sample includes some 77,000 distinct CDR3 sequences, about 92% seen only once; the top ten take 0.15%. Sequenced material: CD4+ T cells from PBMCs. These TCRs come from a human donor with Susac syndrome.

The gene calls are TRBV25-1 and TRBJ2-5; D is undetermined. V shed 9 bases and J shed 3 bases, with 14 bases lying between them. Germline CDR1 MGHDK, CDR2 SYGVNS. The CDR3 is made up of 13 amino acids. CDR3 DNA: TGTGCCAGTGACTCCCGGATGGAAGAGACCCAGTACTTC. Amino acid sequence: CASDSRMEETQYF.

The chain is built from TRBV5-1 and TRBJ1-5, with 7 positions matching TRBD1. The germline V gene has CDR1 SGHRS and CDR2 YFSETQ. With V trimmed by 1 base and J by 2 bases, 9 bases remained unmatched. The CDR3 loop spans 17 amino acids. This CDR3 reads CASSLLGGGRGNQPQHF. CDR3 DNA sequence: TGCGCCAGCAGCTTGTTAGGGGGCGGACGTGGCAATCAGCCCCAGCATTTT.

The DNA for the CDR3 is TGTGCCAGCATTCGACTAGGAAGAGGCTCCTACGAGCAGTACTTC. It specifies CASIRLGRGSYEQYF. This sequence joins TRBV28 and TRBJ2-7; D may be TRBD2 (6 bases). V was clipped by 7 bases and J by 0 bases, with 16 bases between them. This CDR3 spans 15 amino acids. CDR1 is MDHEN, CDR2 SYDVKM, per germline.

The CDR3 DNA reads as TGTGCCAGCAGCCAAGGGGGAGTAAATCAGCCCCAGCATTTT. Translation: CASSQGGVNQPQHF. V and J are TRBV3-1 and TRBJ1-5, with D hard to call. The germline CDR1 and CDR2 sequences are LGHDT and YNNKEL (reference sequence). V lost 1 base and J 4 bases, leaving 8 bases between the germline ends. The CDR3 extends over 14 amino acids.

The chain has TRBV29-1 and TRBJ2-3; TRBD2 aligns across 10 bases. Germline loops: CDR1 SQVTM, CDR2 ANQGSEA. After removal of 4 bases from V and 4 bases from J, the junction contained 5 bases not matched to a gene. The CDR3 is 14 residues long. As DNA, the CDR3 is TGCAGCGTTGGGAGCGGGGGGGCCTCAGATACGCAGTATTTT. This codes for CSVGSGGASDTQYF.

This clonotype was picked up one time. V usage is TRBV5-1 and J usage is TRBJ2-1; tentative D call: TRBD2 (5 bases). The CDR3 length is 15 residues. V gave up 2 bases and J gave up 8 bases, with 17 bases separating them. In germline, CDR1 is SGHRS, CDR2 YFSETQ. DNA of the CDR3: TGCGCCAGCAGCTTTGGACGACGGGAAGGGCATGAGCAGTTCTTC. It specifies CASSFGRREGHEQFF. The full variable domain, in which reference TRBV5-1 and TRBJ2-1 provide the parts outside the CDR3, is KAGVTQTPRYLIKTRGQQVTLSCSPISGHRSVSWYQQTPGQGLQFLFEYFSETQRNKGNFPGRFSGRQFSNSRSEMNVSTLELGDSALYLCASSFGRREGHEQFFGPGTRLTVL.

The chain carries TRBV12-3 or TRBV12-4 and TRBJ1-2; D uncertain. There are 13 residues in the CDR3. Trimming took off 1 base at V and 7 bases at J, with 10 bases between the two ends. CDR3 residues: CASSLVGSVGYTF. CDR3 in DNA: TGTGCCAGCAGTTTAGTTGGCAGCGTTGGCTACACCTTC.

CDR3 bases: TGTGCCAGCTCACCACCCCGTGGCGGGATGAGCACAGATACGCAGTATTTT. This gives the protein CASSPPRGGMSTDTQYF. The V call is TRBV18, the J call TRBJ2-3, with D possibly matching TRBD2 (6 bases). The CDR3 runs to 17 residues. V was shortened by 0 bases and J by 0 bases, with 13 bases between the two germline ends. The germline CDR1 and CDR2 sequences are KGHSH and LQKENI.

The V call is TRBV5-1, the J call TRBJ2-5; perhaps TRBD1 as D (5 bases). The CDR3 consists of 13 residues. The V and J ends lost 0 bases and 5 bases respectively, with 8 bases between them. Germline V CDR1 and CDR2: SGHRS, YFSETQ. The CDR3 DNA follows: TGCGCCAGCAGCTTGGCCCCAGGGGAGACCCAGTACTTC. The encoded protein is CASSLAPGETQYF.

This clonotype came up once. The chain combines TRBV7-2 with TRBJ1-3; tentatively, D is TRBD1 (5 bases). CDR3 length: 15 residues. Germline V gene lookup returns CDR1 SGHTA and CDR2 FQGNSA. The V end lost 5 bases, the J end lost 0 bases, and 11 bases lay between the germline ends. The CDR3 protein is CASSTQATSGNTIYF. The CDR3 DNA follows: TGTGCCAGCAGCACACAGGCGACCTCTGGAAACACCATATATTTT.

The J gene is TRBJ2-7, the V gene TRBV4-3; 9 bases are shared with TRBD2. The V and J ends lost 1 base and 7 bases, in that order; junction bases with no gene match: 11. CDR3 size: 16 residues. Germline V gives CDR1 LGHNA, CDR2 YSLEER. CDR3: CASSQGPPGLASEQYF. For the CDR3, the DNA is TGCGCCAGCAGCCAAGGACCTCCGGGACTAGCCTCTGAGCAGTACTTC.

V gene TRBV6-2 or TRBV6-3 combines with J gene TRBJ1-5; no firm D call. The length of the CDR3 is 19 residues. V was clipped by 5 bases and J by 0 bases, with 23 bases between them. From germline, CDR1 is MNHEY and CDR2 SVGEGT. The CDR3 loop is CASSQNRFFPSYSNQPQHF. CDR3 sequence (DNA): TGTGCCAGCAGTCAAAATCGCTTCTTCCCCTCATATAGCAATCAGCCCCAGCATTTT.

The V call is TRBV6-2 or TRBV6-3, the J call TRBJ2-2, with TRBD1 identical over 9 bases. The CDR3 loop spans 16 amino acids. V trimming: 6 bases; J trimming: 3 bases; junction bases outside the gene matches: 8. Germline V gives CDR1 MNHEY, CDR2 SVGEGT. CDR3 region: CASSPPGTGHTGELFF. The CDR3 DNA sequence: TGTGCCAGCAGCCCCCCCGGGACAGGGCACACCGGGGAGCTGTTTTTT.

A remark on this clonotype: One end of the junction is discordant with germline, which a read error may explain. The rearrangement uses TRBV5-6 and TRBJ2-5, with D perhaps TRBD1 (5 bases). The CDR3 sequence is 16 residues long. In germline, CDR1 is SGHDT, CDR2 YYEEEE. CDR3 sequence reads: CASSLKVWGIQGTQYF. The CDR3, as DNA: TGTGCCAGCAGCTTGAAAGTGTGGGGCATACAAGGGACCCAGTACTTC.

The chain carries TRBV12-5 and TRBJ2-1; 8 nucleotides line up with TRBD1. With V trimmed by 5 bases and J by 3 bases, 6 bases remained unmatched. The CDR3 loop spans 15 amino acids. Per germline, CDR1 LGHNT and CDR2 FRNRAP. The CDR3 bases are TGTGCTAGTGGTCCCGGGACAGGTGACTACAATGAGCAGTTCTTC. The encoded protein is CASGPGTGDYNEQFF. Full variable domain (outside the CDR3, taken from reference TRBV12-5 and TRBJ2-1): DARVTQTPRHKVTEMGQEVTMRCQPILGHNTVFWYRQTMMQGLELLAYFRNRAPLDDSGMPKDRFSAEMPDATLATLKIQPSEPRDSAVYFCASGPGTGDYNEQFFGPGTRLTVL.

The DNA for the CDR3 is TGTGCCTGGAGTAACAGACAAGAGACCCAGTACTTC. It specifies CAWSNRQETQYF. The rearrangement uses TRBV30 and TRBJ2-5; D is undetermined. The V gene lost 2 bases and the J gene lost 2 bases, with 6 bases spanning the gap. The CDR3 spans 12 residues. The germline V gene encodes CDR1 GTSNPN and CDR2 SVGIG (reference sequence).

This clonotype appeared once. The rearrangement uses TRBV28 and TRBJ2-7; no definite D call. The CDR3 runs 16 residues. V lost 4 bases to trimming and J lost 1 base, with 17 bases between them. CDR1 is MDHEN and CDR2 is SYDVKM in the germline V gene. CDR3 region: CASSYVFFGRSYEQYF. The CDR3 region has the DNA TGTGCCAGCAGTTATGTTTTCTTCGGCAGATCCTACGAGCAGTACTTC.

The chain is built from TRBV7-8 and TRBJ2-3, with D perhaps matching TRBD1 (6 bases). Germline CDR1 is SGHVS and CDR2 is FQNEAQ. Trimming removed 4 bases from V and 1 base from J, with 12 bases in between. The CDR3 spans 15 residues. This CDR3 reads CASSYRQDGTDTQYF. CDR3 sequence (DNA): TGTGCCAGCAGCTACCGACAGGATGGCACAGATACGCAGTATTTT.

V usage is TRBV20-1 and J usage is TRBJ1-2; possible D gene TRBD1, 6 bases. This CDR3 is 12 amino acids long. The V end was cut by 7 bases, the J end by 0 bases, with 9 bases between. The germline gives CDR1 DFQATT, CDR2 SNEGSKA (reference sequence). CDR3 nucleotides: TGCAGTGTTCGACAGGCTAACTATGGCTACACCTTC. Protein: CSVRQANYGYTF.

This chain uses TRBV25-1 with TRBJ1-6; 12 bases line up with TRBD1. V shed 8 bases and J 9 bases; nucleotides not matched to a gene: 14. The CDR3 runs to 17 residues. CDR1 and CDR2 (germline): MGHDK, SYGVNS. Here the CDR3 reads CASRPLGGTGGGSPLHF. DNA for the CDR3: TGTGCCAGCCGACCCCTCGGGGGGACAGGGGGCGGTTCACCCCTCCACTTT.

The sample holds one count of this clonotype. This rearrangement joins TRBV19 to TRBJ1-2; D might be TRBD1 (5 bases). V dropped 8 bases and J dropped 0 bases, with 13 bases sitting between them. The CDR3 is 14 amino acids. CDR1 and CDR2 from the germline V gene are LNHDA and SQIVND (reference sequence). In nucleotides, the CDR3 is TGTGCCAGTCATCAGGGCGAGACTAACTATGGCTACACCTTC. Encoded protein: CASHQGETNYGYTF.

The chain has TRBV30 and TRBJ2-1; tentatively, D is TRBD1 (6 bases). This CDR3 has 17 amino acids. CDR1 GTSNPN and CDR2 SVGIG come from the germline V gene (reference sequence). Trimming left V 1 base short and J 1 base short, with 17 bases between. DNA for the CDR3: TGTGCCTGGAGTGAATGGCTGGGGGCCAAATCCTACAATGAGCAGTTCTTC. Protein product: CAWSEWLGAKSYNEQFF.

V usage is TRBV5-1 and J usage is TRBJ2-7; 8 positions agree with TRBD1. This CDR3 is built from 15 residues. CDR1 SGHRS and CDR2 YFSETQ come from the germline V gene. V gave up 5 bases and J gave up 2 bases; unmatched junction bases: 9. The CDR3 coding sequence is TGCGCCAGCAGTCGTTCGGGACAGGAGACCTACGAGCAGTACTTC. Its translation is CASSRSGQETYEQYF. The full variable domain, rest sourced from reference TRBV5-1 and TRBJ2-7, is KAGVTQTPRYLIKTRGQQVTLSCSPISGHRSVSWYQQTPGQGLQFLFEYFSETQRNKGNFPGRFSGRQFSNSRSEMNVSTLELGDSALYLCASSRSGQETYEQYFGPGTRLTVT.

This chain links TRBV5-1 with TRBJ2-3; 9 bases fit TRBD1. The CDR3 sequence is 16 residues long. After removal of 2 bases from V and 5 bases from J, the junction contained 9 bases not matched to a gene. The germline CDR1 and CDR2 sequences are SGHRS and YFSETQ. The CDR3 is CASSFRLGQGVDTQYF. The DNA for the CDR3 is TGCGCCAGCAGCTTCCGACTGGGACAGGGAGTAGATACGCAGTATTTT.

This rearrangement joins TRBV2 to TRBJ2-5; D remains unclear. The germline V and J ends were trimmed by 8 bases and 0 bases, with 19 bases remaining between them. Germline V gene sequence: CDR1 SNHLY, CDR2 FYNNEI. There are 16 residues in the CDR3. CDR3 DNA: TGTGCCAGCCTTGGTGTAAGAAACACCAACCAAGAGACCCAGTACTTC. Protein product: CASLGVRNTNQETQYF.

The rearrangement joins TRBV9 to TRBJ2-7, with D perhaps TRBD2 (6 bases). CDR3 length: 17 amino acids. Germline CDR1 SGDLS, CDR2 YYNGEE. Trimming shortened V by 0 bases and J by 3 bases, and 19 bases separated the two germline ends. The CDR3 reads CASSVGFGGQGVYEQYF. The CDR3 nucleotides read TGTGCCAGCAGCGTAGGGTTCGGAGGGCAGGGAGTCTACGAGCAGTACTTC.

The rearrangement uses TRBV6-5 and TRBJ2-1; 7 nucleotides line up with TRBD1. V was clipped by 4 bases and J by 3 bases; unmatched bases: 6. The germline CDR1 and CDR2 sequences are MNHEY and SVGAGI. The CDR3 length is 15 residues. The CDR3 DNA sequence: TGTGCCAGCAGTTTCCGACAGGGCGGCTACAATGAGCAGTTCTTC. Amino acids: CASSFRQGGYNEQFF.

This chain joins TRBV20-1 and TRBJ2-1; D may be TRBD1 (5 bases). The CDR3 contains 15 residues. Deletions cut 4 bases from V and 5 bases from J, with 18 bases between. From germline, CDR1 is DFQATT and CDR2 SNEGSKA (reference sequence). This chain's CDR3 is CSAMTVGVENNEQFF. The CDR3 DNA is TGCAGTGCTATGACAGTTGGGGTCGAAAACAATGAGCAGTTCTTC.